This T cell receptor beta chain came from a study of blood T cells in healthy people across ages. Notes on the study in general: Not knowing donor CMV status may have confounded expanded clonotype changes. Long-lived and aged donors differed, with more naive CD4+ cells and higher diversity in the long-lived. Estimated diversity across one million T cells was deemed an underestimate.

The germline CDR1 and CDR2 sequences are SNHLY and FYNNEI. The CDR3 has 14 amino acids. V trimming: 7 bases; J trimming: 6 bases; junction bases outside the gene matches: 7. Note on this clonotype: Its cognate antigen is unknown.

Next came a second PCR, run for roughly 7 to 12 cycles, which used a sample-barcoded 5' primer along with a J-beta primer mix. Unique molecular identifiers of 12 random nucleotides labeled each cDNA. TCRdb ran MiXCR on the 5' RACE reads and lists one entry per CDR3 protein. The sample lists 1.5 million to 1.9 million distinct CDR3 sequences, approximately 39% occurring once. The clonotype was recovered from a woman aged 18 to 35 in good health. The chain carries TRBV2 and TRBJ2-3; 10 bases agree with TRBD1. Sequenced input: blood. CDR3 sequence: CASIRDRGVDTQYF. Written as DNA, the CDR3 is TGTGCCAGCATTCGGGACAGGGGTGTCGATACGCAGTATTTT.